This T cell receptor beta chain came from a study of CD8 T cells in ankylosing spondylitis. TCRdb re-called the 5' RACE reads through MiXCR, storing one row per CDR3 protein. The table has about 96,000 distinct CDR3 sequences, about 27% seen once; the top ten hold roughly three fifths. This receptor was taken from a male donor with ankylosing spondylitis or in good health (not recorded which). Sample: blood, either unsorted or a sorted T cell fraction (not recorded which).

CDR3 residues: CSLETSGSAGEQFF. CDR3 nucleotide sequence: TGCAGCCTCGAAACTAGCGGGAGTGCGGGTGAGCAGTTCTTC. The chain uses TRBV29-1 and TRBJ2-1; 11 bases map to TRBD2. Germline V gene lookup returns CDR1 SQVTM and CDR2 ANQGSEA. CDR3 size: 14 residues. Losses at the gene ends were 8 bases for V and 9 bases for J; bases not matched to a gene: 12.